The 8 T cell receptor beta chains reported below all come from one sample, sequenced in a study of breast tumors, draining lymph nodes, adjacent tissues. TCRdb processed the multiplex PCR reads anew with MiXCR; each CDR3 protein has one entry. Among about 200,000 distinct CDR3 sequences listed, 34% were seen once. Axillary draining lymph nodes of breast cancer patients supplied the node samples. The material sequenced was axillary lymph node tissue. These receptors were collected from a female donor with breast cancer. Some clones in this sample may be carry-over from other donors' samples.

This clonotype came up many times. The chain recombines TRBV5-1 with TRBJ2-2, with 11 bases identical to TRBD2. Germline lookup yields CDR1 SGHRS and CDR2 YFSETQ. This CDR3 spans 16 amino acids. V shed 3 bases and J 0 bases; nucleotides not matched to a gene: 1. CDR3: CASSSGLAANTGELFF. The CDR3 DNA reads as TGCGCCAGCAGCTCGGGACTAGCGGCGAACACCGGGGAGCTGTTTTTT.

The gene calls are TRBV2 and TRBJ2-3; TRBD1 agrees at 9 bases. Germline CDR1 reads SNHLY; CDR2 reads FYNNEI. V shed 5 bases, J shed 3 bases, and the junction held 9 bases outside the gene matches. The CDR3 consists of 16 residues. CDR3 coding DNA: TGTGCCAGCAGTCATCCCGACAGGGGGGGGACAGATACGCAGTATTTT. Translating it yields CASSHPDRGGTDTQYF.

This clonotype was observed many times. The CDR3 sequence is CASSHTGDGYTF. CDR3 in DNA: TGCGCCAGCAGTCACACTGGCGACGGCTACACCTTC. This chain joins TRBV10-2 and TRBJ1-2, with D hard to call. The germline V gene has CDR1 WSHSY and CDR2 SAAADI. The CDR3 is made up of 12 amino acids. V was trimmed by 5 bases and J by 8 bases, leaving 12 bases between them.

As for this clonotype: Since a much larger clone is just one base distant, this may be a read error. Since no conserved phenylalanine or tryptophan closes the CDR3, a read error is the likely cause. The chain combines TRBV7-3 with TRBJ2-1; 8 bases match TRBD2. Germline CDR1 is SGHTA and CDR2 is FQGTGA. This CDR3 is built from 14 residues. J was trimmed by 6 bases and V by 2 bases; bases with no gene match: 3. CDR3 sequence reads: CASSLAGGLNEQFV. In nucleotides, the CDR3 is TGTGCCAGCAGCTTAGCGGGAGGCCTCAATGAGCAGTTCGTC.

This clonotype was detected ten times or more. V gene TRBV20-1 combines with J gene TRBJ2-2; D is unresolved. CDR1 and CDR2 (germline): DFQATT, SNEGSKA (reference sequence). The CDR3 covers 14 residues. V lost 3 bases to trimming and J lost 3 bases, with 11 bases between them. This chain's CDR3 is CSASPGQDTGELFF. In DNA, the CDR3 is TGCAGTGCTAGCCCTGGGCAGGACACCGGGGAGCTGTTTTTT.

This chain joins TRBV3-1 and TRBJ2-1; TRBD2 agrees at 8 bases. CDR3 length: 14 residues. CDR1 is LGHDT and CDR2 is YNNKEL in the germline V gene (reference sequence). V dropped 8 bases and J dropped 7; count of bases not matched to a gene: 10. For the CDR3, the DNA is TGTGCCAGCGGGTGGATAGCGGGATGGAATGAGCAGTTCTTC. Translated, it gives CASGWIAGWNEQFF.

At least ten counts were recorded for this clonotype. The genes are TRBV2 and TRBJ1-5, with D unresolved. This CDR3 comprises 15 residues. Per the germline V gene, CDR1 is SNHLY and CDR2 is FYNNEI. Trimming shortened V by 4 bases and J by 5 bases, and 15 bases separated the two germline ends. In DNA, the CDR3 is TGTGCCAGCAGTGGGGAGAGGGTTGGCGATCAGCCCCAGCATTTT. It specifies CASSGERVGDQPQHF.

In the case of this clonotype: Being one base from a much bigger clone, this may be a read error. The V gene is TRBV12-3 or TRBV12-4, the J gene TRBJ1-2, with D uncertain. V shed 2 bases and J shed 2 bases, with 9 bases lying between them. CDR3 size: 14 residues. CDR3: CASSLSTRNYGYTF. Written as DNA, the CDR3 is TGTGCCAGCAGTTTAAGCACAAGAAACTATGGCTACACCTTC.